Presented here are 14 T cell receptor beta chains from one specimen sequenced in a study of CD8 T cells in Susac syndrome. Reverse transcription of roughly 0.5 to 1 ug RNA used random hexamers. Each CDR3 protein is one row after TCRdb ran MiXCR on the immunoSEQ multiplex PCR reads. The table records roughly 190,000 distinct CDR3 sequences, about 95% of them present only once. The sequenced sample consisted of CD4+ T cells from PBMCs. The receptors originated from a human donor in good health.

The rearrangement uses TRBV5-6 and TRBJ1-2; 7 nucleotides align to TRBD1. This CDR3 has 16 amino acids. Germline V CDR1 and CDR2: SGHDT, YYEEEE. V trimming: 3 bases; J trimming: 2 bases; junction bases outside the gene matches: 10. The CDR3 DNA reads as TGTGCCAGCAGCTGGAATATGGGACAGATAAACTATGGCTACACCTTC. Its translation is CASSWNMGQINYGYTF.

This sequence joins TRBV4-2 and TRBJ2-7, with TRBD2 matching 13 bases. Germline trimming cut 1 base from V and 4 bases from J; bases unmatched to any gene: 7. The CDR3 sequence is 17 residues long. Per germline, CDR1 LGHNA and CDR2 YNFKEQ. The CDR3 spells CASSQALAGGPTYEQYF. As DNA, the CDR3 is TGTGCCAGCAGCCAAGCACTAGCGGGAGGGCCGACATACGAGCAGTACTTC.

The rearrangement links TRBV18 to TRBJ2-7, with 9 nucleotides matching TRBD1. CDR3 size: 14 residues. CDR1 and CDR2 (germline): KGHSH, LQKENI. V lost 4 bases, J lost 7 bases, and 8 bases stayed unmatched. The CDR3 here is CASSQGQGRSEQYF. In nucleotides, the CDR3 is TGTGCCAGCTCACAGGGACAGGGACGGTCGGAGCAGTACTTC.

This chain links TRBV20-1 with TRBJ2-7, with no clear D. The ends were cut back, 5 bases at V and 9 bases at J, with 14 bases in the middle. Germline V gives CDR1 DFQATT, CDR2 SNEGSKA (reference sequence). The CDR3 runs 11 residues. CDR3 sequence (DNA): TGCAGTGCTCCCTCTAACGGTGGGCAGTACTTC. This encodes CSAPSNGGQYF.

This clonotype was seen just once. The rearrangement joins TRBV29-1 to TRBJ1-2; possible D gene TRBD1, 6 bases. Per the germline V gene, CDR1 is SQVTM and CDR2 is ANQGSEA. This CDR3 comprises 13 residues. Trimming removed 2 bases at V and 7 bases at J, with 14 bases between. This chain's CDR3 is CSVEQGSGGGYTF. The CDR3 DNA reads TGCAGCGTTGAACAGGGGTCGGGTGGTGGCTACACCTTC.

The chain recombines TRBV5-1 with TRBJ2-1; 7 positions agree with TRBD1. The CDR3 has 13 amino acids. Trimming at V came to 2 bases and at J to 10 bases, leaving 6 bases not matched to a gene. The V gene's germline CDR1 is SGHRS and CDR2 YFSETQ. For the CDR3, the DNA is TGCGCCAGCAGCTTCACAGGGGAAGGCGAGCAGTTCTTC. Translation: CASSFTGEGEQFF.

The genes are TRBV18 and TRBJ2-3; D is perhaps TRBD2 (6 bases). Deletions cut 3 bases from V and 4 bases from J, with 14 bases between. The CDR3 runs 15 residues. Germline V gene data show CDR1 as KGHSH and CDR2 as LQKENI. The CDR3 protein is CASSPSQGGADTQYF. The CDR3, as DNA: TGTGCCAGCTCACCCTCCCAGGGAGGTGCAGATACGCAGTATTTT.

This clonotype has only one observation. The V call is TRBV30, the J call TRBJ2-1; no firm D call. Germline-derived CDR1 and CDR2 are GTSNPN and SVGIG (reference sequence). The CDR3 is made up of 11 amino acids. Trimming pared 1 base from V and 7 bases from J, leaving 5 bases between. CDR3 nucleotides: TGTGCCTGGAGTGGGTTGAATGAGCAGTTCTTC. Translated, it gives CAWSGLNEQFF. Using reference TRBV30 and TRBJ2-1 for the parts outside the CDR3, the full variable domain is SQTIHQWPATLVQPVGSPLSLECTVEGTSNPNLYWYRQAAGRGLQLLFYSVGIGQISSEVPQNLSASRPQDRQFILSSKKLLLSDSGFYLCAWSGLNEQFFGPGTRLTVL.

The CDR3 DNA is TGTGCCAGTAGTAGGGACAGGGAGTTGACTGAAGCTTTCTTT. Its protein is CASSRDRELTEAFF. The chain has TRBV19 and TRBJ1-1; 9 bases are a match to TRBD1. The ends lost 4 bases at V and 5 bases at J; junction bases unmatched: 5. The CDR3 has 14 residues. Germline assignment: CDR1 LNHDA and CDR2 SQIVND (reference sequence).

The rearrangement joins TRBV4-2 to TRBJ2-3; possibly TRBD1 or TRBD2 for D (5 bases each). This CDR3 comprises 16 residues. V lost 1 base to trimming and J lost 4 bases, with 15 bases between them. Per germline, CDR1 LGHNA and CDR2 YNFKEQ. The CDR3 bases are TGTGCCAGCAGCCAAGGGGTAGAGGGGTCCGCAGATACGCAGTATTTT. Translating it yields CASSQGVEGSADTQYF.

The rearrangement uses TRBV20-1 and TRBJ2-4; possible D gene TRBD1, 5 bases. The germline V and J ends were trimmed by 6 bases and 1 base, with 13 bases remaining between them. This CDR3 region has 14 residues. Germline CDR1 and CDR2: DFQATT and SNEGSKA (reference sequence). CDR3 coding DNA: TGCAGTGCCCCCAACCCAGGGGCCAAAAACATTCAGTACTTC. Translation gives CSAPNPGAKNIQYF.

The chain uses TRBV28 and TRBJ2-1, with 10 positions matching TRBD1. V shed 6 bases, J shed 5 bases, and the junction held 7 bases outside the gene matches. This CDR3 contains 15 residues. CDR1 is MDHEN, CDR2 SYDVKM, per germline. CDR3 protein: CASSRRDRGNNEQFF. The DNA for the CDR3 is TGTGCCAGCAGCAGACGGGACAGGGGAAACAATGAGCAGTTCTTC.

The V and J genes are TRBV20-1 and TRBJ2-5; 10 nucleotides match TRBD2. The CDR3 sequence is 14 residues long. V lost 6 bases and J lost 5; bases outside the gene matches: 9. Germline CDR1 DFQATT, CDR2 SNEGSKA (reference sequence). The CDR3 DNA reads as TGCAGTGCAGCCGCCGCTAGCGGGAGCGAGACCCAGTACTTC. Translating it yields CSAAAASGSETQYF.

The gene calls are TRBV6-2 or TRBV6-3 and TRBJ2-2; 10 bases fit TRBD2. The CDR3 loop spans 18 amino acids. V lost 4 bases to trimming and J lost 2 bases; unmatched junction nucleotides: 10. Germline CDR1 reads MNHEY; CDR2 reads SVGEGT. In DNA, the CDR3 is TGTGCCAGCAGTTCCACCCCGGGACTAGCGACAAACACCGGGGAGCTGTTTTTT. As protein: CASSSTPGLATNTGELFF.